A single sample gave rise to the 29 T cell receptor beta chains below, sequenced in a study of T-cell memory formation after mild COVID-19. TCRdb independently ran MiXCR on the 5' RACE reads; one entry per CDR3 protein. The sample has 350,000 to 450,000 distinct CDR3 sequences, 24% seen once. The sequenced sample was PBMCs or a T cell subset sorted from them (not recorded which). Receptors originate from an adult woman who had mild COVID-19 (a few samples of this study predate the infection). Cell type and time point are not known.

This rearrangement joins TRBV7-2 to TRBJ2-7; 11 nucleotides align to TRBD1. CDR3 length: 13 amino acids. Per the germline V gene, CDR1 is SGHTA and CDR2 is FQGNSA. The ends lost 4 bases at V and 5 bases at J; junction bases unmatched: 1. CDR3 DNA sequence: TGTGCCAGCAGCTGGGACAGGGGGGACGAGCAGTACTTC. It translates to CASSWDRGDEQYF. The variable domain in full, completed from reference TRBV7-2 and TRBJ2-7, reads GAGVSQSPSNKVTEKGKDVELRCDPISGHTALYWYRQSLGQGLEFLIYFQGNSAPDKSGLPSDRFSAERTGGSVSTLTIQRTQQEDSAVYLCASSWDRGDEQYFGPGTRLTVT.

The rearrangement joins TRBV6-5 to TRBJ1-4; D not certain. V dropped 3 bases and J dropped 12 bases, with 20 bases sitting between them. Germline CDR1 MNHEY, CDR2 SVGAGI. This CDR3 region has 15 residues. In nucleotides, the CDR3 is TGTGCCAGCAGTTATTCCCTCGGAGGGCCTCAGGAACTGTTTTTT. Translating it yields CASSYSLGGPQELFF.

This clonotype has just a few counts. The rearrangement joins TRBV6-5 to TRBJ2-1; 9 bases map to TRBD2. With V trimmed by 6 bases and J by 0 bases, 6 bases remained unmatched. The CDR3 has 16 residues. Germline CDR1 MNHEY, CDR2 SVGAGI. CDR3 in amino acids: CASRGTSRRSYNEQFF. CDR3 coding DNA: TGTGCCAGCAGGGGGACTAGCAGACGCTCCTACAATGAGCAGTTCTTC.

This clonotype has just a few counts. This sequence joins TRBV21-1 and TRBJ2-2; the D segment call TRBD2 is taken from the table without a DNA check. TRBV21-1 is labeled a pseudogene. This CDR3 is 20 amino acids long. The CDR3 here is CASSKSGLAGGCRPTGELFF. CDR3 bases: TGTGCCAGCAGCAAATCCGGACTAGCGGGAGGGTGTAGACCCACCGGGGAGCTGTTTTTT.

Note on this clonotype: Just one base apart from a much larger clone, this may be a read error. The genes are TRBV3-1 and TRBJ1-1, with 7 bases matching TRBD1. The CDR3 sequence is 13 residues long. The ends lost 2 bases at V and 4 bases at J; junction bases unmatched: 1. The germline gives CDR1 LGHDT, CDR2 YNNKEL (reference sequence). The DNA of the CDR3 is TGTGCCAGCAGCCAAACAGGGGCCACTGAAGCTTTCTTT. This sequence encodes CASSQTGATEAFF.

The gene calls are TRBV20-1 and TRBJ1-6; D is unclear. The germline CDR1 and CDR2 sequences are DFQATT and SNEGSKA (reference sequence). The CDR3 length is 14 residues. V shed 0 bases and J shed 7 bases, with 10 bases lying between them. The CDR3 sequence is CSARDSLGNSPLHF. The CDR3 DNA reads TGCAGTGCTAGAGACAGTCTTGGGAATTCACCCCTCCACTTT.

The gene calls are TRBV7-9 and TRBJ2-7, with 10 positions matching TRBD1. CDR1 and CDR2 (germline): SEHNR, FQNEAQ (reference sequence). The CDR3 consists of 17 residues. V shed 4 bases and J 2 bases; nucleotides not matched to a gene: 11. The CDR3 region is CASSSLTGGQVAYEQYF. In nucleotides, the CDR3 is TGTGCCAGCAGCTCGTTGACAGGGGGCCAGGTTGCCTACGAGCAGTACTTC.

The chain recombines TRBV7-8 with TRBJ1-1; D remains ambiguous. The germline V gene has CDR1 SGHVS and CDR2 FQNEAQ. V shed 5 bases and J shed 2 bases, with 9 bases lying between them. CDR3 length: 13 amino acids. CDR3 sequence: CASSRVGNTEAFF. The CDR3, as DNA: TGTGCCAGCAGCCGCGTCGGAAACACTGAAGCTTTCTTT.

About this clonotype itself: Germline is not matched at one junction end, which may reflect a read error. This sequence joins TRBV28 and TRBJ2-7; a weak D match, TRBD2 (6 bases). CDR1 and CDR2 from the germline V gene are MDHEN and SYDVKM. The CDR3 is 11 residues long. This CDR3 is CASSLGLARHF. The CDR3 DNA reads as TGTGCCAGCAGTTTGGGGCTAGCGCGGCACTTC.

This clonotype came up a few times. CDR3: CASSAFSGQGIDEQYF. The CDR3 DNA reads TGTGCCAGCAGCGCCTTTAGTGGACAGGGTATAGACGAGCAGTACTTC. This sequence joins TRBV7-6 and TRBJ2-7; 8 bases line up with TRBD1. CDR3 size: 16 residues. The V and J ends lost 5 bases and 5 bases, in that order; junction bases with no gene match: 14. The germline V gene encodes CDR1 SGHVS and CDR2 FNYEAQ.

This clonotype was observed a few times. The chain is built from TRBV7-8 and TRBJ2-2; D not certain. Germline V gives CDR1 SGHVS, CDR2 FQNEAQ. This CDR3 contains 15 residues. Trimming cost V 1 base and J 1 base, with 7 bases left between them. The CDR3, as DNA: TGTGCCAGCAGCTTAGGGTGGGAGAACACCGGGGAGCTGTTTTTT. Its translation: CASSLGWENTGELFF. Looking up the rest from reference TRBV7-8 and TRBJ2-2 gives the full variable domain: GAGVSQSPRYKVAKRGQDVALRCDPISGHVSLFWYQQALGQGPEFLTYFQNEAQLDKSGLPSDRFFAERPEGSVSTLKIQRTQQEDSAVYLCASSLGWENTGELFFGEGSRLTVL.

The chain links TRBV11-3 to TRBJ2-7; 9 bases match TRBD2. This CDR3 is 15 amino acids long. V lost 2 bases to trimming and J lost 6 bases; unmatched junction nucleotides: 8. CDR1 SGHNT and CDR2 YENEEA come from the germline V gene. The CDR3 sequence is CASSLKGLAVGEQYF. The CDR3 DNA reads TGTGCCAGCAGCTTAAAGGGACTAGCTGTGGGCGAGCAGTACTTC.

This clonotype was seen more than once but under ten times. The rearrangement joins TRBV6-5 to TRBJ2-3; D call uncertain. Germline V lookup: CDR1 MNHEY, CDR2 SVGAGI. Trimming stripped 6 bases from V and 0 bases from J, with 10 bases between. The CDR3 spans 14 residues. CDR3 loop: CASREVLSTDTQYF. Here the CDR3 DNA reads TGTGCCAGCAGAGAAGTTTTAAGCACAGATACGCAGTATTTT.

This chain connects TRBV7-9 to TRBJ1-5; D is perhaps TRBD1 (5 bases). Per germline, CDR1 SEHNR and CDR2 FQNEAQ (reference sequence). V lost 5 bases and J 3 bases, leaving 11 bases between the germline ends. CDR3 length: 14 residues. The chain's CDR3 is CASSPGGHNQPQHF. The CDR3 bases are TGTGCCAGCAGCCCGGGGGGTCACAATCAGCCCCAGCATTTT. Full variable domain (remainder filled in from reference TRBV7-9 and TRBJ1-5): DTGVSQNPRHKITKRGQNVTFRCDPISEHNRLYWYRQTLGQGPEFLTYFQNEAQLEKSRLLSDRFSAERPKGSFSTLEIQRTEQGDSAMYLCASSPGGHNQPQHFGDGTRLSIL.

The chain employs TRBV7-9 and TRBJ2-7; D gene uncertain. CDR3 size: 12 residues. Germline V CDR1 and CDR2: SEHNR, FQNEAQ (reference sequence). V was clipped by 2 bases and J by 9 bases, with 11 bases between them. The CDR3 DNA reads TGTGCCAGCAGCTTATTTCAGGATTCGCAGTACTTC. Protein sequence: CASSLFQDSQYF.

This clonotype was counted between two and nine times. The genes are TRBV5-6 and TRBJ1-5; 8 bases map to TRBD1. Germline lookup yields CDR1 SGHDT and CDR2 YYEEEE. The CDR3 has 18 residues. Trimming took 0 bases from V and 0 from J; bases not matched to a gene: 8. CDR3: CASSLAGQGRYSNQPQHF. DNA of the CDR3: TGTGCCAGCAGCTTGGCCGGACAGGGAAGGTATAGCAATCAGCCCCAGCATTTT.

This sequence joins TRBV20-1 and TRBJ2-5; 10 bases match TRBD2. J was trimmed by 5 bases and V by 3 bases; bases with no gene match: 6. Germline CDR1 DFQATT, CDR2 SNEGSKA (reference sequence). The CDR3 loop spans 14 amino acids. The CDR3 sequence: CSARGTSATETQYF. DNA of the CDR3: TGCAGTGCTAGGGGGACTAGCGCCACGGAGACCCAGTACTTC.

There are a few counts of this clonotype. The chain is built from TRBV10-3 and TRBJ1-1; 9 positions agree with TRBD1. CDR1 is ENHRY and CDR2 is SYGVKD in the germline V gene. The CDR3 length is 14 residues. J lost 4 bases, V lost 7 bases, and 7 bases had no gene match. CDR3 region: CAIMGTGYGTEAFF. DNA of the CDR3: TGTGCCATCATGGGGACAGGGTACGGCACTGAAGCTTTCTTT.

V usage is TRBV15 and J usage is TRBJ2-3; no clear D gene. V shed 0 bases and J shed 6 bases, with 7 bases lying between them. This CDR3 has 13 amino acids. CDR1 is LNHNV and CDR2 is YYDKDF in the germline V gene (reference sequence). CDR3 amino acids: CATSRDRPDTQYF. CDR3 DNA sequence: TGTGCCACCAGCAGAGATCGCCCCGATACGCAGTATTTT.

The rearrangement links TRBV29-1 to TRBJ2-3, with a tentative D call TRBD2 (5 bases). This CDR3 has 13 amino acids. The germline gives CDR1 SQVTM, CDR2 ANQGSEA. V lost 8 bases and J 4 bases, leaving 16 bases between the germline ends. CDR3 region: CSSRVGKADTQYF. The CDR3 DNA is TGCAGCTCCCGGGTCGGGAAGGCAGATACGCAGTATTTT.

CDR3 sequence reads: CSAGVGTGNTEAFF. The CDR3 bases are TGCAGCGCGGGGGTAGGGACAGGGAATACTGAAGCTTTCTTT. The chain carries TRBV29-1 and TRBJ1-1, with 9 bases fitting TRBD1. After removal of 7 bases from V and 5 bases from J, the junction contained 11 bases not matched to a gene. The CDR3 contains 14 residues. The germline gives CDR1 SQVTM, CDR2 ANQGSEA.

There are a few counts of this clonotype. The chain has TRBV7-9 and TRBJ2-7, with 7 bases fitting TRBD1. The germline CDR1 and CDR2 sequences are SEHNR and FQNEAQ (reference sequence). There are 12 residues in the CDR3. The V segment lost 4 bases and the J segment 9 bases; nucleotides outside the gene matches: 6. CDR3 region: CASSSHTGVQYF. The CDR3 DNA reads as TGTGCCAGCAGCTCACACACAGGGGTGCAGTACTTC. Together with reference TRBV7-9 and TRBJ2-7, the CDR3 gives the full variable domain: DTGVSQNPRHKITKRGQNVTFRCDPISEHNRLYWYRQTLGQGPEFLTYFQNEAQLEKSRLLSDRFSAERPKGSFSTLEIQRTEQGDSAMYLCASSSHTGVQYFGPGTRLTVT.

This clonotype was seen only a few times. The chain carries TRBV7-8 and TRBJ1-4; TRBD1 aligns across 7 bases. Germline V lookup: CDR1 SGHVS, CDR2 FQNEAQ. This CDR3 contains 17 residues. V lost 5 bases, J lost 2 bases, and 11 bases stayed unmatched. The CDR3 nucleotides read TGTGCCAGCAGCCCCAGACAGGGAATGGGGACTAATGAAAAACTGTTTTTT. Translated, it gives CASSPRQGMGTNEKLFF.

This clonotype occurred a few times. This chain links TRBV30 with TRBJ2-2; TRBD2 aligns across 10 bases. Germline V gene data show CDR1 as GTSNPN and CDR2 as SVGIG (reference sequence). V shed 1 base and J 5 bases; nucleotides not matched to a gene: 7. This CDR3 has 16 amino acids. The CDR3 protein is CAWSGLAGEWTGELFF. The CDR3 region has the DNA TGTGCCTGGAGTGGTCTAGCGGGAGAGTGGACCGGGGAGCTGTTTTTT.

The chain recombines TRBV12-3 or TRBV12-4 with TRBJ1-1; 8 bases are a match to TRBD1. Trimming cost V 9 bases and J 4 bases; bases outside gene matches: 7. The CDR3 has 13 amino acids. The CDR3 protein is CASRQGTTTEAFF. The CDR3 nucleotides read TGTGCCAGTCGACAGGGGACCACCACTGAAGCTTTCTTT.

The J gene is TRBJ2-5, the V gene TRBV24-1; D possibly corresponds to TRBD1 (6 bases). The CDR3 sequence is 14 residues long. CDR1 KGHDR and CDR2 SFDVKD come from the germline V gene. V was shortened by 5 bases and J by 5 bases, with 14 bases between the two germline ends. This chain's CDR3 is CATSAPGQRETQYF. The CDR3 DNA reads as TGTGCCACCAGTGCCCCCGGACAGCGGGAGACCCAGTACTTC.

The table lists this clonotype with a few counts. The chain combines TRBV4-3 with TRBJ2-2; 12 nucleotides match TRBD2. The junction had 7 bases not matched to a gene; V was cut back by 4 bases and J by 7 bases. CDR1 LGHNA and CDR2 YSLEER come from the germline V gene. There are 16 residues in the CDR3. The CDR3 DNA reads TGCGCCAGCAGCCCACGACTAGCGGGAGCGAGCGGGGAGCTGTTTTTT. It is translated as CASSPRLAGASGELFF.

This clonotype occurred many times. The chain couples TRBV12-3 or TRBV12-4 to TRBJ2-7; D perhaps matches TRBD2 (5 bases). The V end lost 3 bases, the J end lost 0 bases, and 6 bases lay between the germline ends. The CDR3 spans 13 residues. The CDR3 coding sequence is TGTGCCAGCAGTTTCGGGGTCTCCTACGAGCAGTACTTC. This gives the protein CASSFGVSYEQYF.

In its sample, this clonotype was seen a few times. The genes are TRBV20-1 and TRBJ2-7; TRBD1 is a possible D gene (5 bases). The CDR3 loop spans 13 amino acids. Trimming pared 5 bases from V and 3 bases from J, leaving 14 bases between. The germline V gene has CDR1 DFQATT and CDR2 SNEGSKA (reference sequence). CDR3 region: CSASRGLGYEQYF. CDR3 nucleotide sequence: TGCAGTGCTTCTAGGGGCCTCGGCTACGAGCAGTACTTC.